This TCR beta chain is drawn from a study of regulatory T cells in long-lasting Graves disease. Whole-study results and caveats: Whereas about a thousand public clonotypes were shared by new patients, persistent patients shared more, at over 2,500.

Both iRepertoire HTBI primers and Arm-PCR of CDR3 regions were used to build the TCR beta libraries. Source study methods: Identified segments across samples numbered more than 55 TRBV and more than 11 TRBJ. MiXCR, applied by TCRdb to the multiplex PCR reads, yields one record per CDR3 protein. The V and J calls, along with clone size, are taken from TCRdb and not from the paper's own processing. The table shows more than 400,000 distinct CDR3 sequences, with about a sixth occurring only once. Sample time point: newly diagnosed GD, antithyroid drugs for less than 3 months. Construction of the TCR library relied on RNA isolated from PBMCs. This clonotype has a count of ten or more. Its antigen is undetermined. Germline V gene sequence: CDR1 SGDLS, CDR2 YYNGEE. V lost 1 base to trimming and J lost 5 bases, with 9 bases between them. The CDR3 has 13 residues. Separately, the same data were catalogued under a study of T cells in Graves' hyperthyroidism and ophthalmopathy. That source reports: Prediction of ophthalmopathy progression came a median about 6 months pre-onset.

The input for sequencing was peripheral blood mononuclear cells (PBMCs), taken at new diagnosis, from a patient treated with antithyroid drugs. The origin of this receptor is a woman in her 30s with Graves disease. This chain links TRBV9 with TRBJ1-2; D is unresolved. The chain's CDR3 is CASSVYGSYGYTF. CDR3 bases: TGTGCCAGCAGCGTATACGGTTCTTATGGCTACACCTTC.